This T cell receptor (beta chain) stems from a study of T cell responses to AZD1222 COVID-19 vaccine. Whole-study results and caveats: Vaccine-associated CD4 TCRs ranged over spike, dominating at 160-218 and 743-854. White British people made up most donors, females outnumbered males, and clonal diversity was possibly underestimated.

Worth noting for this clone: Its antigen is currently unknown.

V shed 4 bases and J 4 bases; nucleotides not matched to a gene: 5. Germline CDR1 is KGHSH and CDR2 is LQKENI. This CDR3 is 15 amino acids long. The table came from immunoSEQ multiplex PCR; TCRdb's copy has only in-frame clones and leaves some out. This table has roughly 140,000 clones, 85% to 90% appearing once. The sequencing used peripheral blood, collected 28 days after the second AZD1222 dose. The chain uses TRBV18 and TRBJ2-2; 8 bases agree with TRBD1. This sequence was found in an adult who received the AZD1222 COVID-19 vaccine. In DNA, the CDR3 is TGTGCCAGCTCACAGGGGACAGGAGCCACCGGGGAGCTGTTTTTT. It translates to CASSQGTGATGELFF.